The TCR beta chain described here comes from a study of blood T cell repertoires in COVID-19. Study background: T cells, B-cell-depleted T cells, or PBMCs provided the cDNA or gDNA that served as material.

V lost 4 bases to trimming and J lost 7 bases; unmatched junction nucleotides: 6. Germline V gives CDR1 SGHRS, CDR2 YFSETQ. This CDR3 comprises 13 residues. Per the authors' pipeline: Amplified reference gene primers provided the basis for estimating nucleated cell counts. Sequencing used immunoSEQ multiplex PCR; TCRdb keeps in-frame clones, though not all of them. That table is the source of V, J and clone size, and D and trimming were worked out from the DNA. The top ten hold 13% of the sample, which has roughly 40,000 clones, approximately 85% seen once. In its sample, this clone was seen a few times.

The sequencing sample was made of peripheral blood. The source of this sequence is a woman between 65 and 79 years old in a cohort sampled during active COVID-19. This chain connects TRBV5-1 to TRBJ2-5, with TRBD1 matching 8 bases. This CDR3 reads CASSPTTGGTQYF. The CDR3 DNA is TGCGCCAGCAGCCCGACTACAGGGGGGACCCAGTACTTC.